The source of this T cell receptor (beta chain) is a study of graft-versus-host responses after intestinal transplantation (dated by TCRdb to 2020 to 2022). For the study in its entirety: Recipients received multivisceral, liver-intestinal, or isolated intestinal transplants. Anti-thymocyte globulin induction was given to all recipients, followed by maintenance tacrolimus and steroids for 2 to 3 years. After intestinal transplantation, graft-versus-host and host-versus-graft alloreactive T cell clones in the graft, circulation and bone marrow were tracked using bulk TCR-beta CDR3 sequencing. Alloreactive clones were identified by sequencing pre-transplant mixed lymphocyte reaction products and comparing them with unstimulated pre-transplant donor and recipient T cells. The cohort enrolled 24 intestinal transplant recipients, one of whom was a retransplant, and 3 patients without pretransplant specimens were excluded. A peak of at least 4% donor T cells among recipient peripheral blood mononuclear cells was the definition used for donor T cell macrochimerism. Instead of going to the commercial service, samples from three later patients were sequenced in-house on an Illumina MiSeq and processed with MiXCR.

The CDR3 has 13 amino acids, counting the end cysteine and phenylalanine. Just the 39-base CDR3 DNA is kept, in frame starting at base 1. V was cut back by 2 bases and J by 8 bases, leaving a gap of 12 bases between them. CDR1 and CDR2 were assigned from the germline V gene (reference sequence) as SEHNR and FQNEAQ. In regard to this clone: The clone's antigen remains unknown. No per-base quality is available; no much larger clone lies one base away.

What the research found in general, with its limitations: Early after transplant, peak levels of circulating GvH clones were associated with declines in HvG clones. High GvH to HvG T cell clonal ratios were observed in the allografts of patients with donor T cell macrochimerism. The relatively low number and heterogeneity of intestinal transplant patients limited the conclusions. GvH clones were found in recipient bone marrow, and some of the GvH clones appeared earlier in ileal mucosa or blood, which is consistent with an intestinal mucosal origin.

Per the publication, the time point label means: cells obtained before transplantation from donor or recipient. CD3+CD4+ and CD3+CD8+ populations were FACS-sorted from unstimulated pre-transplant donor and recipient cells taken from spleen or lymph nodes. Library method: the immunoSEQ multiplex PCR assay. In most patients, genomic DNA was isolated using the Qiagen DNeasy Blood and Tissue Kit and sent frozen to Adaptive Biotechnologies for TCR sequencing. Adaptive Biotechnologies carried out high-throughput TCR-beta CDR3 sequencing of genomic DNA for most patients. The study's processing was this. Adaptive's ImmunoSEQ software supplied the TCR sequencing data for under 20 patients, while MiXCR and VDJtools were used to process three other patients. To correct CD4 versus CD8 sorting errors, sequences present in both subsets at a frequency ratio below 5:1 were removed. CDR3 nucleotide sequences shared between donor and recipient were removed because the origin of such sequences could not be assigned. Alloreactive clones required at least 2-fold expansion over unstimulated cells and minimum CFSE-low frequency of 0.002% (template counts) or 0.001% (read counts). Clones were considered mappable if detected in sequenced pre-transplant spleen, lymph node, or MLR CFSE-low populations of the donor or recipient. The cumulative frequency of alloreactive clones was calculated as a percentage of all sequences, weighted by copy number. TCRdb took this table from immuneACCESS and kept in-frame rearrangements with V and J called. Such tables lack part of the clones; where checked against another copy, unresolved V genes explain under half of the gap, and the rest is unexplained. V and J calls and clone size follow that table, whereas D and trimming were derived from the DNA. The sample table holds tens of thousands of clones, of which around 89% were seen once. The biggest ten clones account for roughly 2.5% of the sample.

The TCR comes from a human donor who received an intestinal transplant. This sequence uses TRBV7-9 and TRBJ1-1; a confident D gene designation cannot be given. Sequencing was performed on unstimulated CD8+ T cells sorted from spleen or lymph node cells, taken before intestinal transplant. The CDR3 sequence is CASSLIGLPEAFF. The DNA sequence is given as TGTGCCAGCAGCTTAATCGGACTACCCGAAGCTTTCTTT.